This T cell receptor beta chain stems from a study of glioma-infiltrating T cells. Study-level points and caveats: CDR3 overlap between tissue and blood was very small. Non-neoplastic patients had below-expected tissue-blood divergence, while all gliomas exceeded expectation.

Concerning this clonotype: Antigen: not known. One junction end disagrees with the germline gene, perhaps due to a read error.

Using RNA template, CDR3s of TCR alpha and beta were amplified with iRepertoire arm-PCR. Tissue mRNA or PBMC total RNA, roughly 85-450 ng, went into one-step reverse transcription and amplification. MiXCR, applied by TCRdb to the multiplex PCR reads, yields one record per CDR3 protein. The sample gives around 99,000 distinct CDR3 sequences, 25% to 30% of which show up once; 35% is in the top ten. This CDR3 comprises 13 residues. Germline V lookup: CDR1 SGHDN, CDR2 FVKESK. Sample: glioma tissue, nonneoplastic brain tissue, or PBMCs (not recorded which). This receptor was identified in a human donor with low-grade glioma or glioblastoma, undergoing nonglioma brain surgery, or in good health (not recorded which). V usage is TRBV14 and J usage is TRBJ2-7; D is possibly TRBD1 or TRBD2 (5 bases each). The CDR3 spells CASRSGTSYERYF. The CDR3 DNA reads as TGTGCCAGCAGGTCCGGGACCTCCTACGAGCGGTACTTC.